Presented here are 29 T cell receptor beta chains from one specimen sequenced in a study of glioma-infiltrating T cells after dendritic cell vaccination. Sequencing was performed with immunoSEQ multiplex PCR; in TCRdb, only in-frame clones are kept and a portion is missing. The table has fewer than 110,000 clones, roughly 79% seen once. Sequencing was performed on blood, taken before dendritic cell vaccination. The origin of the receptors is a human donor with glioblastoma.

The CDR3 protein is CASSLVSGESSYEQYF. CDR3 coding DNA: TGTGCCAGCAGCTTAGTTAGCGGGGAAAGCTCCTACGAGCAGTACTTC. The chain couples TRBV7-2 to TRBJ2-7, with 8 nucleotides matching TRBD2. Germline-derived CDR1 and CDR2 are SGHTA and FQGNSA. The CDR3 totals 16 residues. V was clipped by 1 base and J by 0 bases; unmatched bases: 5. The full variable domain, completed using reference TRBV7-2 and TRBJ2-7, is GAGVSQSPSNKVTEKGKDVELRCDPISGHTALYWYRQSLGQGLEFLIYFQGNSAPDKSGLPSDRFSAERTGGSVSTLTIQRTQQEDSAVYLCASSLVSGESSYEQYFGPGTRLTVT.

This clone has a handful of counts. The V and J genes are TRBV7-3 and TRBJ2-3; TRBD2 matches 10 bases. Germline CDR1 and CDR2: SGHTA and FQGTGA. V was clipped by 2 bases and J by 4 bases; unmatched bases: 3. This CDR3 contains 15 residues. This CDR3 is CASSLERGGSDTQYF. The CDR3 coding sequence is TGTGCCAGCAGCTTAGAGCGGGGGGGCTCAGATACGCAGTATTTT.

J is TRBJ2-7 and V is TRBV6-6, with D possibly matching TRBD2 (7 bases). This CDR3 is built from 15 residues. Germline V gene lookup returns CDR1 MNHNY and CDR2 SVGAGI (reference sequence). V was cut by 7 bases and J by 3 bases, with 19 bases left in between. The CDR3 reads CASILGRGPYYEQYF. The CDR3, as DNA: TGTGCCAGCATCCTGGGGCGGGGGCCCTACTACGAGCAGTACTTC.

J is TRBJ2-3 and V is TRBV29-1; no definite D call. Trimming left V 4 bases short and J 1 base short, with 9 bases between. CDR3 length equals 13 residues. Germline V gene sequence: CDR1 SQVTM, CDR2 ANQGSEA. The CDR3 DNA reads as TGCAGCGTTGCTTTTCGGGGCACAGATACGCAGTATTTT. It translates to CSVAFRGTDTQYF.

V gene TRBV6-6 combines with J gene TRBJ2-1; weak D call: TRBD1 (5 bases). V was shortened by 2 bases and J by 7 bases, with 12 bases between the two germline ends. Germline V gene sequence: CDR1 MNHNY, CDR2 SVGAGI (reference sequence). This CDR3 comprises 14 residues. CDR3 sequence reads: CASSYSDRLNEQFF. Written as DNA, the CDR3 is TGTGCCAGCAGTTACAGTGACAGACTTAATGAGCAGTTCTTC.

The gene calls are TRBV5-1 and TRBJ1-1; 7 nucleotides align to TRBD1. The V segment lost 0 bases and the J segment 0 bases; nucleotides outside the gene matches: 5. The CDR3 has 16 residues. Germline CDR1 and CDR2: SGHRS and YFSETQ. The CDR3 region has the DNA TGCGCCAGCAGCTTGGCTGCAGGGGGATTGAACACTGAAGCTTTCTTT. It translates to CASSLAAGGLNTEAFF.

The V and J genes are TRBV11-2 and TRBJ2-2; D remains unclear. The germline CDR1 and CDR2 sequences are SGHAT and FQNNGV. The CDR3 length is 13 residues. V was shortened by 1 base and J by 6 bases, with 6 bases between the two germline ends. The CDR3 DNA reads TGTGCCAGCAGCTTAGCGGTGCCCGGGGAGCTGTTTTTT. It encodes CASSLAVPGELFF.

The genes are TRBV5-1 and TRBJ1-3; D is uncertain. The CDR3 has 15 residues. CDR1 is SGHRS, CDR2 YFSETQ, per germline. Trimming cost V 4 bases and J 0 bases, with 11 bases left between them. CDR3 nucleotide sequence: TGCGCCAGCAGCGTGAACACCGTCTCTGGAAACACCATATATTTT. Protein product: CASSVNTVSGNTIYF.

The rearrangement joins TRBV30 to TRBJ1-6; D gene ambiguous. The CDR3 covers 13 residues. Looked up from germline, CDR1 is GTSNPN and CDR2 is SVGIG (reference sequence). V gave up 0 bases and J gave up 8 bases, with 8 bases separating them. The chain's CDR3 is CAWSVLEDSPLHF. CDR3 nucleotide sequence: TGTGCCTGGAGTGTGCTAGAGGATTCACCCCTCCACTTT.

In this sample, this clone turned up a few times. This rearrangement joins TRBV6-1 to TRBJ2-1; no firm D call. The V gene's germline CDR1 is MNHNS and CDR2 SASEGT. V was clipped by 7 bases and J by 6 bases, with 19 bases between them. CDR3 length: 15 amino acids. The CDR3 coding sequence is TGTGCCAGCACTCCTGGCTCACAGAGATTCAATGAGCAGTTCTTC. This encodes CASTPGSQRFNEQFF.

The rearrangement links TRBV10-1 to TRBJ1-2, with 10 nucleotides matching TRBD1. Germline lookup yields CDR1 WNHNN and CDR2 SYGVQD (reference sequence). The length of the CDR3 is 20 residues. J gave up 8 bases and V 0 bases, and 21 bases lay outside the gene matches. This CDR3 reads CASSESPRDRGNILTMGYTF. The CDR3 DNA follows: TGCGCCAGCAGTGAGTCCCCACGGGACAGGGGAAACATATTGACTATGGGCTACACCTTC.

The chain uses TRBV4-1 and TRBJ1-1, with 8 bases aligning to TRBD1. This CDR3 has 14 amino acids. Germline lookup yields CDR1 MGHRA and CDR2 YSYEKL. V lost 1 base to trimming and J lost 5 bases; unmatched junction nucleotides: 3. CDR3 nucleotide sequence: TGCGCCAGCAGCCAAGGACAGGGGTGGACTGAAGCTTTCTTT. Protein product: CASSQGQGWTEAFF.

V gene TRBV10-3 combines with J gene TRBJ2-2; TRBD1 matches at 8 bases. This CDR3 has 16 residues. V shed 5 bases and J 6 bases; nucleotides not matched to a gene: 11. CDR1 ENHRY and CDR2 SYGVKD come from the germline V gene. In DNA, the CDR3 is TGTGCCATCAGTCAACCAGGGGGCGGTAAGGCCGGGGAGCTGTTTTTT. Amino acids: CAISQPGGGKAGELFF.

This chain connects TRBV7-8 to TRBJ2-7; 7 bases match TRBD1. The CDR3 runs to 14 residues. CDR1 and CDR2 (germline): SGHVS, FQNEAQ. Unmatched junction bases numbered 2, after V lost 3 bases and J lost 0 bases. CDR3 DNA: TGTGCCAGCAGCTTGGACAGGACCTCCTACGAGCAGTACTTC. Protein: CASSLDRTSYEQYF.

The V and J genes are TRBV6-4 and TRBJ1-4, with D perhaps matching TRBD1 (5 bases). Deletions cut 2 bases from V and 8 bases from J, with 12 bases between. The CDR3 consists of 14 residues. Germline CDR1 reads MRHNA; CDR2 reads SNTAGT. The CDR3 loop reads CASSDVGGWEKLFF. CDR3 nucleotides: TGTGCCAGCAGTGACGTGGGGGGTTGGGAAAAACTGTTTTTT.

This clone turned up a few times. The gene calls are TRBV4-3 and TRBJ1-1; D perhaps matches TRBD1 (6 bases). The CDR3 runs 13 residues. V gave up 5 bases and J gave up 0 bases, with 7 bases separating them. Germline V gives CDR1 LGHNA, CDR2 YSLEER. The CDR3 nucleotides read TGCGCCAGCAGCAGGACAGTGAACACTGAAGCTTTCTTT. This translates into CASSRTVNTEAFF.

CDR3 sequence (DNA): TGTGCCTGGAGTTCAGGGACGCAGTATTTT. Protein product: CAWSSGTQYF. The chain is built from TRBV30 and TRBJ2-3; D might be TRBD1 (5 bases). Trimming cost V 2 bases and J 9 bases, with 6 bases left between them. CDR1 and CDR2 from the germline V gene are GTSNPN and SVGIG (reference sequence). The CDR3 totals 10 residues.

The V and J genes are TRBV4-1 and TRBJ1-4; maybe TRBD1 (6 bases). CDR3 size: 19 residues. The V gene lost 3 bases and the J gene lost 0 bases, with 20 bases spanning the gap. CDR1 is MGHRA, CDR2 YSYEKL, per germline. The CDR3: CASSHEGGRVVATNEKLFF. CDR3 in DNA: TGCGCCAGCAGCCATGAGGGGGGGCGGGTCGTTGCAACTAATGAAAAACTGTTTTTT.

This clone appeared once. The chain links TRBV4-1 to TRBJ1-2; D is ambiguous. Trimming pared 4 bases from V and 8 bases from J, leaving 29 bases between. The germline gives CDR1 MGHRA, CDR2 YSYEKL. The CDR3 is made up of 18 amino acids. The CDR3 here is CASSRHGRGGRDGGGYTF. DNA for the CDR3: TGCGCCAGCAGCCGACACGGTCGTGGTGGGCGAGACGGAGGCGGCTACACCTTC.

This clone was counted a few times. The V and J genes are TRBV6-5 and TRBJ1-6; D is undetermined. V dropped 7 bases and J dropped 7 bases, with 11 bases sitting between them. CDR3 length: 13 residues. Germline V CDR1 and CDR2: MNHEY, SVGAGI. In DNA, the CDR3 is TGTGCCAGCAACTTACGGAGAAATTCACCCCTCCACTTT. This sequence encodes CASNLRRNSPLHF.

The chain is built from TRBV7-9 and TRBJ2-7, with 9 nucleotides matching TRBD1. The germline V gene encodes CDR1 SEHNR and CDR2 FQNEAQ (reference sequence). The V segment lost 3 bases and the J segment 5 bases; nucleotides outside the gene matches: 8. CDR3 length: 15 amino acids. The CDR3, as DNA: TGTGCCAGCAGCTTCTGGGCGACAGGGGGAGACGAGCAGTACTTC. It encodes CASSFWATGGDEQYF. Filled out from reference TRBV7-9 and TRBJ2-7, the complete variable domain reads DTGVSQNPRHKITKRGQNVTFRCDPISEHNRLYWYRQTLGQGPEFLTYFQNEAQLEKSRLLSDRFSAERPKGSFSTLEIQRTEQGDSAMYLCASSFWATGGDEQYFGPGTRLTVT.

The CDR3 is CASSIPGRQDTGELFF. CDR3 DNA sequence: TGCGCCAGCAGTATCCCAGGGCGACAGGACACCGGGGAGCTGTTTTTT. The chain is built from TRBV10-2 and TRBJ2-2; possibly TRBD1 for D (6 bases). The CDR3 has 16 residues. V shed 5 bases and J shed 3 bases, with 16 bases lying between them. CDR1 is WSHSY, CDR2 SAAADI, per germline.

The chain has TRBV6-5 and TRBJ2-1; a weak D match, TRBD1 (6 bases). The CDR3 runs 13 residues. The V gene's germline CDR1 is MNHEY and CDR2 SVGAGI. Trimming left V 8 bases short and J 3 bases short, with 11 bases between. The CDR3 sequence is CASSIGGYNEQFF. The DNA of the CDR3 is TGTGCCAGCTCGATAGGGGGCTACAATGAGCAGTTCTTC.

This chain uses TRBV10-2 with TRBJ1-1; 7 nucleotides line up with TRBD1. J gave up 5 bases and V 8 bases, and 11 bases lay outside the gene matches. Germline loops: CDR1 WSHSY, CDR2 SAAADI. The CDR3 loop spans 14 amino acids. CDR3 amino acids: CASGPQQGRTEAFF. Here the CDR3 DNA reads TGCGCCAGCGGGCCGCAACAGGGGAGGACTGAAGCTTTCTTT.

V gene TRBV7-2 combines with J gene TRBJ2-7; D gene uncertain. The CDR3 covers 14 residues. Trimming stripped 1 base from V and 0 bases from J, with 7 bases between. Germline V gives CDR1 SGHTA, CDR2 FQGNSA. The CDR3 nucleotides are TGTGCCAGCAGCTTAGGTTTAGACTCCTACGAGCAGTACTTC. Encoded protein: CASSLGLDSYEQYF.

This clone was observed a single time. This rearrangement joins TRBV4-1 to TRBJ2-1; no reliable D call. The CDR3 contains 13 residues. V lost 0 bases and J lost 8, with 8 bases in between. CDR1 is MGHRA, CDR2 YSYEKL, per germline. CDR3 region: CASSQDRGYEQFF. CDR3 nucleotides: TGCGCCAGCAGCCAAGATCGCGGTTATGAGCAGTTCTTC.

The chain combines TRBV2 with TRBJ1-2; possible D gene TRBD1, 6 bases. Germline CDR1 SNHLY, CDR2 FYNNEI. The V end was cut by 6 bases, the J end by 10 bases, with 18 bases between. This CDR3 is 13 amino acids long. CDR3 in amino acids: CASSAIHGQFYTF. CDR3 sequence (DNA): TGTGCCAGCAGCGCTATTCATGGACAGTTCTACACCTTC.

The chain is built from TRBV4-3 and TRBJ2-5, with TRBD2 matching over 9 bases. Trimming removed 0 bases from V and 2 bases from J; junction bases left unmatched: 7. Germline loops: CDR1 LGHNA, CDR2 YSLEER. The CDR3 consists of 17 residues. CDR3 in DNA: TGCGCCAGCAGCCAAGAGGTTGTGCGGGGGGGTCAAGAGACCCAGTACTTC. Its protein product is CASSQEVVRGGQETQYF.

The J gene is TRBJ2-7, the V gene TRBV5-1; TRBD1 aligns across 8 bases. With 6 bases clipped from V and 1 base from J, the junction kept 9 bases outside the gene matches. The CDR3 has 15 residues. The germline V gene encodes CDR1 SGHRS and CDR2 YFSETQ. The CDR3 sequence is CASKTGTGESYEQYF. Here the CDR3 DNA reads TGCGCCAGCAAAACCGGGACAGGCGAATCCTACGAGCAGTACTTC.